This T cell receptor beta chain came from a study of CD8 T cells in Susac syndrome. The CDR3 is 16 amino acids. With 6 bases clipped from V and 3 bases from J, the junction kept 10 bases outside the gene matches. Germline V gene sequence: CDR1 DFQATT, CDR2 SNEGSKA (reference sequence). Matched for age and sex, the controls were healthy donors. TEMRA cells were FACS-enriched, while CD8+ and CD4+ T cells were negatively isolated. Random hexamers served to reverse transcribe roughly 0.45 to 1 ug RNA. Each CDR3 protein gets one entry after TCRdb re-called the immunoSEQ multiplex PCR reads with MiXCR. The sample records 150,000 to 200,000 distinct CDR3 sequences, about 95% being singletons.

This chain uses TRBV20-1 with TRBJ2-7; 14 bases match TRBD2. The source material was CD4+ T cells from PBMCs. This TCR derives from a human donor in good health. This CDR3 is CSAMTSGRVGRYEQYF. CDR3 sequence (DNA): TGCAGTGCCATGACTAGCGGGAGGGTTGGGCGCTACGAGCAGTACTTC.